The T cell receptor (beta chain) described here comes from a study of T cell repertoires in cytomegalovirus infection. Study-level information: Through public TCR beta signatures, both CMV infection and matching HLA type were indicated.

This CDR3 has 13 amino acids. CDR1 is ENHRY and CDR2 is SYGVKD in the germline V gene. Trimming left V 3 bases short and J 0 bases short, with 5 bases between. In TCRdb, the reads were re-called with MiXCR into one record per CDR3 protein. The sample has around 130,000 distinct CDR3 sequences, roughly 9% seen once. This clonotype was counted between two and nine times. The genes are TRBV10-3 and TRBJ1-1; D uncertain. The sample comprised PBMCs. This TCR came from a human donor in good health (CMV status not recorded). Some clones in this sample may be carry-over from other donors' samples. The CDR3 region has the DNA TGTGCCATCAGTGAACGAGTGAACACTGAAGCTTTCTTT. The encoded protein is CAISERVNTEAFF.